Below are 20 T cell receptor beta chains sequenced from a single sample in a study of shared clonotypes between healthy human individuals. This table comes from immunoSEQ multiplex PCR, and its TCRdb copy is limited to in-frame clones, with some not included. This sample has about 1.9 million clones; around 93% occur once, and the top ten carry 1.5% to 2%. Terminally differentiated effector memory CD45RA+ cells were left out of the naive CD8 fraction, which was CD45RO-negative and positively selected for CCR7. The sample comprised naive CD8+ T cells from PBMCs. The receptors come from a man between 18 and 35 years old in good health. Some clones in this sample may be carry-over from other donors' samples.

With respect to this clone: This CDR3 is also generated by other DNA sequences in the sample. The rearrangement links TRBV9 to TRBJ2-1; 8 bases are a match to TRBD2. The ends lost 0 bases at V and 4 bases at J; junction bases unmatched: 3. This CDR3 has 15 amino acids. Germline assignment: CDR1 SGDLS and CDR2 YYNGEE. CDR3 nucleotide sequence: TGTGCCAGCAGCGTAGCGGGAGGGGATTACAATGAGCAGTTCTTC. This codes for CASSVAGGDYNEQFF.

The chain joins TRBV9 to TRBJ2-5; D may be TRBD2 (5 bases). V lost 5 bases to trimming and J lost 1 base, with 15 bases between them. Germline V gene lookup returns CDR1 SGDLS and CDR2 YYNGEE. CDR3 size: 15 residues. In DNA, the CDR3 is TGTGCCAGCAGTTTAGAGGGTGCGATCCAAGAGACCCAGTACTTC. It specifies CASSLEGAIQETQYF.

A word on this clone: This CDR3 is also generated by other DNA sequences in the sample. The chain links TRBV9 to TRBJ2-3; maybe TRBD1 (6 bases). V was cut by 0 bases and J by 0 bases, with 8 bases left in between. CDR1 is SGDLS and CDR2 is YYNGEE in the germline V gene. This CDR3 is 15 amino acids long. This chain's CDR3 is CASSVAGASTDTQYF. The CDR3 nucleotides read TGTGCCAGCAGCGTAGCAGGGGCTAGCACAGATACGCAGTATTTT.

The chain combines TRBV12-5 with TRBJ2-7; D possibly corresponds to TRBD2 (7 bases). The CDR3 contains 14 residues. Germline CDR1 LGHNT, CDR2 FRNRAP. V lost 7 bases, J lost 5 bases, and 18 bases lay in between. The CDR3 region is CASAWGGQWDEQYF. CDR3 nucleotide sequence: TGTGCTAGTGCCTGGGGGGGCCAATGGGACGAGCAGTACTTC.

The rearrangement links TRBV29-1 to TRBJ2-7, with a tentative D call TRBD1 (6 bases). Germline V CDR1 and CDR2: SQVTM, ANQGSEA. V lost 0 bases, J lost 0 bases, and 9 bases lay in between. There are 14 residues in the CDR3. CDR3 bases: TGCAGCGTTGAAGATACAGGGACCTCCTACGAGCAGTACTTC. Protein: CSVEDTGTSYEQYF.

J is TRBJ2-5 and V is TRBV10-2; no definite D call. Between the trimmed V and J ends, which lost 8 bases and 1 base, there was a span of 11 bases. This CDR3 region has 13 residues. The germline gives CDR1 WSHSY, CDR2 SAAADI. CDR3 region: CASHRGLQETQYF. In DNA form, the CDR3 reads TGCGCCAGCCACCGAGGCCTCCAAGAGACCCAGTACTTC.

On this clone: Sequence at one end of the junction differs from germline and may be a read error. The chain has TRBV9 and TRBJ2-1, with 8 bases lining up with TRBD2. This CDR3 spans 12 amino acids. CDR1 and CDR2 from the germline V gene are SGDLS and YYNGEE. The CDR3 loop reads CASSVGREGALF. In DNA, the CDR3 is TGTGCCAGCAGCGTAGGTCGGGAGGGTGCGCTCTTC.

This chain uses TRBV30 with TRBJ2-1, with no clear D. The germline CDR1 and CDR2 sequences are GTSNPN and SVGIG (reference sequence). The V end lost 4 bases, the J end lost 1 base, and 11 bases lay between the germline ends. The CDR3 runs 14 residues. CDR3 residues: CAWNAEASYNEQFF. The CDR3 bases are TGTGCCTGGAACGCAGAGGCGTCCTACAATGAGCAGTTCTTC. Using reference TRBV30 and TRBJ2-1 for the parts outside the CDR3, the full variable domain is SQTIHQWPATLVQPVGSPLSLECTVEGTSNPNLYWYRQAAGRGLQLLFYSVGIGQISSEVPQNLSASRPQDRQFILSSKKLLLSDSGFYLCAWNAEASYNEQFFGPGTRLTVL.

This clone was recorded once. This chain connects TRBV27 to TRBJ2-7, with 8 bases identical to TRBD1. This CDR3 is built from 14 residues. Trimming cost V 5 bases and J 3 bases; bases outside gene matches: 6. The germline CDR1 and CDR2 sequences are MNHEY and SMNVEV (reference sequence). The CDR3 loop reads CASSPQGGDYEQYF. CDR3 bases: TGTGCCAGCAGTCCACAGGGGGGAGACTACGAGCAGTACTTC.

V is TRBV5-6 and J is TRBJ1-4; no firm D call. This CDR3 comprises 14 residues. Deletions cut 0 bases from V and 8 bases from J, with 11 bases between. The germline gives CDR1 SGHDT, CDR2 YYEEEE. Here the CDR3 DNA reads TGTGCCAGCAGCTTGGGCCTCCTGGGGGAAAAACTGTTTTTT. Its translation: CASSLGLLGEKLFF.

Regarding this clone: Other nucleotide sequences in the sample specify the same CDR3. The chain is built from TRBV7-7 and TRBJ2-7; 10 nucleotides agree with TRBD1. Germline lookup yields CDR1 SSHAT and CDR2 FNYEAQ (reference sequence). The CDR3 extends over 14 amino acids. The ends lost 1 base at V and 4 bases at J; junction bases unmatched: 1. The CDR3, as DNA: TGTGCCAGCAGCTTAGGACAGGGGGCTTACGAGCAGTACTTC. Residues: CASSLGQGAYEQYF.

The J gene is TRBJ2-1, the V gene TRBV30, with unresolved D. Germline V gene data show CDR1 as GTSNPN and CDR2 as SVGIG (reference sequence). Trimming cost V 6 bases and J 2 bases, with 14 bases left between them. This CDR3 contains 14 residues. The CDR3 here is CACLMSRTYNEQFF. The CDR3 DNA reads TGTGCCTGTCTCATGTCGAGAACCTACAATGAGCAGTTCTTC.

V usage is TRBV15 and J usage is TRBJ2-3, with 8 bases fitting TRBD2. Germline assignment: CDR1 LNHNV and CDR2 YYDKDF (reference sequence). This CDR3 is built from 15 residues. Trimming removed 2 bases from V and 6 bases from J; junction bases left unmatched: 7. CDR3 DNA: TGTGCCACCAGCAGAATAAGCGGGAGTATGGATACGCAGTATTTT. As protein: CATSRISGSMDTQYF.

The rearrangement uses TRBV28 and TRBJ2-1, with 10 bases that match TRBD1. From germline, CDR1 is MDHEN and CDR2 SYDVKM. With V trimmed by 7 bases and J by 6 bases, 6 bases remained unmatched. This CDR3 has 14 amino acids. The CDR3 sequence: CASTDRGLVNEQFF. As DNA, the CDR3 is TGTGCCAGCACAGACAGGGGGCTCGTCAATGAGCAGTTCTTC.

This clone occurred once. The chain carries TRBV13 and TRBJ2-3, with a possible D match to TRBD2 (5 bases). V lost 4 bases to trimming and J lost 5 bases, with 22 bases between them. The length of the CDR3 is 17 residues. Germline CDR1 PRHDT, CDR2 FYEKMQ (reference sequence). The CDR3 DNA reads as TGTGCCAGCAGCTCTCGCGAAGCTCCCGGGAATGGAGATACGCAGTATTTT. Its protein is CASSSREAPGNGDTQYF. The full variable domain, with the rest looked up from reference TRBV13 and TRBJ2-3, is AAGVIQSPRHLIKEKRETATLKCYPIPRHDTVYWYQQGPGQDPQFLISFYEKMQSDKGSIPDRFSAQQFSDYHSELNMSSLELGDSALYFCASSSREAPGNGDTQYFGPGTRLTVL.

The J gene is TRBJ2-7, the V gene TRBV14; D not resolved. V was shortened by 1 base and J by 5 bases, with 15 bases between the two germline ends. Germline CDR1 reads SGHDN; CDR2 reads FVKESK. This CDR3 comprises 15 residues. The CDR3 nucleotides are TGTGCCAGCAGCCAAGGCCGGATCCCCCCCAACGAGCAGTACTTC. Protein: CASSQGRIPPNEQYF.

A remark on this clone: The sample has other DNA sequences that encode this CDR3 too. V gene TRBV9 combines with J gene TRBJ2-2; 9 bases are a match to TRBD2. This CDR3 has 14 amino acids. Losses at the gene ends were 8 bases for V and 4 bases for J; bases not matched to a gene: 6. CDR1 is SGDLS, CDR2 YYNGEE, per germline. This CDR3 is CASSSGSGTGELFF. The CDR3 DNA sequence: TGTGCCAGTAGTAGCGGGAGCGGCACCGGGGAGCTGTTTTTT.

The chain is built from TRBV27 and TRBJ2-2, with 9 bases matching TRBD1. The CDR3 has 16 residues. V was clipped by 4 bases and J by 1 base; unmatched bases: 4. Per germline, CDR1 MNHEY and CDR2 SMNVEV (reference sequence). CDR3 loop: CASSSTGGKNTGELFF. DNA for the CDR3: TGTGCCAGCAGTTCTACAGGGGGCAAGAACACCGGGGAGCTGTTTTTT.

This clone has a single count. The chain uses TRBV5-6 and TRBJ2-1; the D call may be TRBD1 or TRBD2 (5 bases each). This CDR3 is 12 amino acids long. V lost 4 bases and J lost 8, with 10 bases in between. Germline V gene lookup returns CDR1 SGHDT and CDR2 YYEEEE. The chain's CDR3 is CASSHQGHEQFF. The CDR3 DNA is TGTGCCAGCAGCCACCAGGGACATGAGCAGTTCTTC.

This sequence joins TRBV7-9 and TRBJ1-1, with D maybe TRBD1 (5 bases). This CDR3 spans 15 amino acids. The germline gives CDR1 SEHNR, CDR2 FQNEAQ (reference sequence). V lost 5 bases and J lost 3, with 16 bases in between. The CDR3 reads CASSAFGRADTEAFF. In nucleotides, the CDR3 is TGTGCCAGCAGCGCCTTTGGCAGGGCCGACACTGAAGCTTTCTTT.